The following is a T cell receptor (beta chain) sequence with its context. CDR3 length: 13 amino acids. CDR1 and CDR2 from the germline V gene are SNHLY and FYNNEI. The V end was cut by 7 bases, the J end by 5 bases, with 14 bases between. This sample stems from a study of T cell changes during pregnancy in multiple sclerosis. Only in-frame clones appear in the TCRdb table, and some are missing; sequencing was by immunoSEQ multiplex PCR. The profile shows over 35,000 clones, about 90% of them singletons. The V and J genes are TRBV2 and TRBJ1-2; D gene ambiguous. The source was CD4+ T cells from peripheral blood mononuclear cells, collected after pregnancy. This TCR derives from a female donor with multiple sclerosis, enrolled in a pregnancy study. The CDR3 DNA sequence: TGTGCCAGCACTATTGCGGGGATTTATGGCTACACCTTC. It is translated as CASTIAGIYGYTF.